One and the same sample provided the 21 T cell receptor beta chains below, sequenced in a study of T cell responses to AZD1222 COVID-19 vaccine. Sequenced by immunoSEQ multiplex PCR; TCRdb stores in-frame clones only, minus some. The sample holds some 69,000 clones, 80% seen once. This specimen was peripheral blood, taken 28 days after the second AZD1222 dose. These receptors were collected from an adult who received the AZD1222 COVID-19 vaccine.

The gene calls are TRBV9 and TRBJ2-2; D not resolved. Between the trimmed V and J ends, which lost 3 bases and 6 bases, there was a span of 6 bases. Germline loops: CDR1 SGDLS, CDR2 YYNGEE. The CDR3 length is 12 residues. This CDR3 is CASSAASGELFF. CDR3 nucleotide sequence: TGTGCCAGCAGCGCCGCCTCCGGGGAGCTGTTTTTT.

CDR3 residues: CASSIRTASPLHF. CDR3 sequence (DNA): TGTGCCAGTAGTATAAGGACAGCCTCACCCCTCCACTTT. The V call is TRBV19, the J call TRBJ1-6; TRBD1 might be the D (6 bases). Germline CDR1 and CDR2: LNHDA and SQIVND (reference sequence). The germline V and J ends were trimmed by 2 bases and 10 bases, with 9 bases remaining between them. The CDR3 extends over 13 amino acids.

This chain joins TRBV6-6 and TRBJ1-2, with TRBD1 matching 9 bases. The CDR3 sequence is 15 residues long. Trimming removed 2 bases from V and 8 bases from J; junction bases left unmatched: 9. From germline, CDR1 is MNHNY and CDR2 SVGAGI (reference sequence). The CDR3 nucleotides are TGTGCCAGCAGTTACCCGGGACAGGGTGCATGGGGCTACACCTTC. Encoded protein: CASSYPGQGAWGYTF.

The chain is built from TRBV6-2 or TRBV6-3 and TRBJ1-6; tentatively, D is TRBD1 (6 bases). Trimming took off 6 bases at V and 7 bases at J, with 13 bases between the two ends. Germline V gene lookup returns CDR1 MNHEY and CDR2 SVGEGT. The CDR3 length is 14 residues. Here the CDR3 DNA reads TGTGCCAGCAGCCGGGACGGGACAAATTCACCCCTCCACTTT. Its translation is CASSRDGTNSPLHF.

The genes are TRBV10-1 and TRBJ1-1; no reliable D call. CDR1 and CDR2 (germline): WNHNN, SYGVQD (reference sequence). Trimming cost V 2 bases and J 0 bases, with 4 bases left between them. This CDR3 is built from 13 residues. The chain's CDR3 is CASSEKMNTEAFF. The CDR3 bases are TGCGCCAGCAGTGAGAAGATGAACACTGAAGCTTTCTTT.

The rearrangement joins TRBV5-4 to TRBJ1-6; maybe TRBD1 (5 bases). V dropped 6 bases and J dropped 7 bases, with 20 bases sitting between them. The CDR3 extends over 16 amino acids. The germline CDR1 and CDR2 sequences are SGHNT and YYREEE (reference sequence). The CDR3: CASKTGGIGPNSPLHF. The CDR3 DNA is TGTGCCAGCAAAACGGGGGGTATTGGGCCGAATTCACCCCTCCACTTT.

The V gene is TRBV27, the J gene TRBJ1-3; D call uncertain. V was trimmed by 6 bases and J by 1 base, leaving 10 bases between them. The germline gives CDR1 MNHEY, CDR2 SMNVEV (reference sequence). The CDR3 totals 14 residues. The CDR3 nucleotides are TGTGCCAGCAGCCCCCGGTTTTCTGGAAACACCATATATTTT. Residues: CASSPRFSGNTIYF.

This clone has just one count. The chain is built from TRBV6-5 and TRBJ1-5; a weak D match, TRBD1 (5 bases). The CDR3 extends over 13 amino acids. CDR1 MNHEY and CDR2 SVGAGI come from the germline V gene. V gave up 8 bases and J gave up 5 bases, with 13 bases separating them. CDR3 bases: TGTGCCAGCCATAGACAGAGGGATCAGCCCCAGCATTTT. Residues: CASHRQRDQPQHF.

Here the CDR3 reads CASSITGRYGYTF. The CDR3 DNA reads TGTGCCAGTAGTATAACAGGGCGGTATGGCTACACCTTC. The gene calls are TRBV19 and TRBJ1-2; a possible D gene is TRBD1 (6 bases). Trimming pared 2 bases from V and 5 bases from J, leaving 9 bases between. The CDR3 covers 13 residues. In germline, CDR1 is LNHDA, CDR2 SQIVND (reference sequence).

The gene calls are TRBV19 and TRBJ1-2, with 7 nucleotides matching TRBD1. The ends lost 5 bases at V and 1 base at J; junction bases unmatched: 7. Germline CDR1 and CDR2: LNHDA and SQIVND (reference sequence). The CDR3 is 15 amino acids. The CDR3 DNA reads TGTGCCAGTAGTCCCGGGACAGCACTTAACTATGGCTACACCTTC. It specifies CASSPGTALNYGYTF.

V and J are TRBV30 and TRBJ1-6, with D unclear. CDR3 size: 13 residues. The germline CDR1 and CDR2 sequences are GTSNPN and SVGIG (reference sequence). V dropped 5 bases and J dropped 11 bases, with 16 bases sitting between them. The CDR3 region is CAWVGEGLAPLHF. The CDR3, as DNA: TGTGCCTGGGTGGGTGAGGGCCTTGCACCCCTCCACTTT.

This rearrangement joins TRBV4-1 to TRBJ1-2; D gene unclear. The germline V gene has CDR1 MGHRA and CDR2 YSYEKL. The CDR3 covers 12 residues. Deletions cut 0 bases from V and 6 bases from J, with 5 bases between. The CDR3 nucleotides read TGCGCCAGCAGCCAAGAGTCCGATGGCTACACCTTC. It yields the protein CASSQESDGYTF.

The chain links TRBV19 to TRBJ1-2; D is ambiguous. Trimming left V 1 base short and J 8 bases short, with 14 bases between. Germline-derived CDR1 and CDR2 are LNHDA and SQIVND (reference sequence). The CDR3 extends over 14 amino acids. DNA of the CDR3: TGTGCCAGTAGTATAGGGACCACATCGGGAGGCTACACCTTC. The encoded protein is CASSIGTTSGGYTF.

The rearrangement links TRBV6-1 to TRBJ1-5; D gene ambiguous. The germline gives CDR1 MNHNS, CDR2 SASEGT. The CDR3 sequence is 16 residues long. V lost 0 bases and J 2 bases, leaving 11 bases between the germline ends. The CDR3 protein is CASSEAYRPRNQPQHF. In DNA form, the CDR3 reads TGTGCCAGCAGTGAAGCGTATCGGCCACGCAATCAGCCCCAGCATTTT.

To note about this clone: This specimen includes other DNA sequences encoding the same CDR3. The chain combines TRBV5-1 with TRBJ2-3; D tentatively fits TRBD1 or TRBD2 (6 bases each). Trimming pared 0 bases from V and 6 bases from J, leaving 14 bases between. CDR3 size: 15 residues. Per germline, CDR1 SGHRS and CDR2 YFSETQ. The CDR3 sequence: CASSLAGAEKDTQYF. In DNA, the CDR3 is TGCGCCAGCAGCTTGGCGGGGGCAGAAAAGGATACGCAGTATTTT.

This clone was seen more than once but under ten times. The V call is TRBV6-5, the J call TRBJ1-1; possible D gene TRBD1, 5 bases. CDR3 length equals 11 residues. The V end was cut by 10 bases, the J end by 1 base, with 7 bases between. Germline loops: CDR1 MNHEY, CDR2 SVGAGI. The CDR3: CATDRNTEAFF. Here the CDR3 DNA reads TGTGCCACAGACAGGAACACTGAAGCTTTCTTT.

The V and J genes are TRBV11-1 and TRBJ2-5; D call uncertain. CDR1 SGHAT and CDR2 FQDESV come from the germline V gene (reference sequence). The V end lost 0 bases, the J end lost 5 bases, and 7 bases lay between the germline ends. The CDR3 covers 13 residues. The CDR3 DNA follows: TGTGCCAGCAGCTTAGCTGTATCCGAGACCCAGTACTTC. Protein: CASSLAVSETQYF.

The V call is TRBV19, the J call TRBJ2-2, with 8 bases aligning to TRBD1. V dropped 5 bases and J dropped 2; count of bases not matched to a gene: 4. CDR3 length: 15 amino acids. The germline CDR1 and CDR2 sequences are LNHDA and SQIVND (reference sequence). CDR3: CASSLGTGNTGELFF. CDR3 bases: TGTGCCAGTAGTTTGGGGACAGGAAACACCGGGGAGCTGTTTTTT.

The chain couples TRBV5-1 to TRBJ2-1; no reliable D call. Trimming stripped 0 bases from V and 2 bases from J, with 12 bases between. The CDR3 loop spans 16 amino acids. CDR1 and CDR2 from the germline V gene are SGHRS and YFSETQ. As DNA, the CDR3 is TGCGCCAGCAGCTTGGCCATCTCGGATACCTACAATGAGCAGTTCTTC. Translation: CASSLAISDTYNEQFF. The full variable domain, rest sourced from reference TRBV5-1 and TRBJ2-1, is KAGVTQTPRYLIKTRGQQVTLSCSPISGHRSVSWYQQTPGQGLQFLFEYFSETQRNKGNFPGRFSGRQFSNSRSEMNVSTLELGDSALYLCASSLAISDTYNEQFFGPGTRLTVL.

The genes are TRBV6-2 or TRBV6-3 and TRBJ2-3; 8 positions match TRBD2. This CDR3 spans 15 amino acids. Trimming removed 6 bases from V and 3 bases from J; junction bases left unmatched: 8. Germline V CDR1 and CDR2: MNHEY, SVGEGT. CDR3 in amino acids: CASSGGGGETDTQYF. The DNA for the CDR3 is TGTGCCAGCAGCGGGGGGGGCGGAGAAACAGATACGCAGTATTTT.

The rearrangement links TRBV21-1 to TRBJ1-4. TRBV21-1 has pseudogene status. This CDR3 region has 21 residues. In nucleotides, the CDR3 is TGTGCCAGCAGCAAAGGGGTCCGGAAGGCCGACTACCGTGCAACTAATGAAAAACTGTTTTTT. Its protein is CASSKGVRKADYRATNEKLFF.